One and the same sample provided the 23 T cell receptor beta chains below, sequenced in a study of blood T cell repertoires in COVID-19. Data came from immunoSEQ multiplex PCR; TCRdb stores just in-frame clones and leaves some out. The sample has approximately 120,000 clones; roughly four fifths are singletons. The sample taken for sequencing was peripheral blood. The source of these receptors is a man in his thirties or forties with COVID-19, enrolled during active disease.

This chain uses TRBV10-3 with TRBJ2-3; TRBD2 agrees at 11 bases. The CDR3 length is 20 residues. Germline V gene sequence: CDR1 ENHRY, CDR2 SYGVKD. Trimming at V came to 2 bases and at J to 0 bases, leaving 13 bases not matched to a gene. The CDR3 loop is CAISEPEMASGRKSTDTQYF. CDR3 DNA: TGTGCCATCAGTGAGCCCGAGATGGCTAGCGGGAGGAAAAGCACAGATACGCAGTATTTT.

This clone was found once. The chain has TRBV5-1 and TRBJ2-7, with 9 bases fitting TRBD1. Germline trimming cut 1 base from V and 2 bases from J; bases unmatched to any gene: 1. The length of the CDR3 is 14 residues. In germline, CDR1 is SGHRS, CDR2 YFSETQ. In nucleotides, the CDR3 is TGCGCCAGCAGCTTGTGGGACAGGGCCTACGAGCAGTACTTC. It encodes CASSLWDRAYEQYF.

The chain has TRBV5-1 and TRBJ2-2, with 9 nucleotides matching TRBD1. CDR3 length: 17 amino acids. Germline V gene sequence: CDR1 SGHRS, CDR2 YFSETQ. The V and J ends lost 7 bases and 5 bases, in that order; junction bases with no gene match: 15. In DNA, the CDR3 is TGCGCCAGCGGGCTCATTTACAGGGGGCGCGGTACCGGGGAGCTGTTTTTT. This gives the protein CASGLIYRGRGTGELFF.

J is TRBJ2-1 and V is TRBV5-1; TRBD2 agrees at 8 bases. The junction had 3 bases not matched to a gene; V was cut back by 0 bases and J by 4 bases. The germline V gene encodes CDR1 SGHRS and CDR2 YFSETQ. The CDR3 consists of 15 residues. The CDR3 DNA sequence: TGCGCCAGCAGCTTGGAGGCGGGAGGATACAATGAGCAGTTCTTC. Its protein is CASSLEAGGYNEQFF.

The CDR3 here is CAISEWEGLATEAFF. The CDR3 DNA sequence: TGTGCCATCAGTGAGTGGGAGGGGCTGGCCACTGAAGCTTTCTTT. This chain uses TRBV10-3 with TRBJ1-1; weak D call: TRBD1 (5 bases). This CDR3 spans 15 amino acids. Germline CDR1 reads ENHRY; CDR2 reads SYGVKD. The V end was cut by 1 base, the J end by 4 bases, with 13 bases between.

The chain couples TRBV23-1 to TRBJ2-7, with 7 nucleotides matching TRBD1. TRBV23-1 has ORF status, its function being uncertain. The V and J ends lost 8 bases and 3 bases, in that order; junction bases with no gene match: 10. The CDR3 runs to 14 residues. CDR3 DNA: TGCGCCAGCGCCGACAGGGATTTAAACTACGAGCAGTACTTC. Translated: CASADRDLNYEQYF.

A few counts support this clone. The V call is TRBV6-2 or TRBV6-3, the J call TRBJ2-7; TRBD1 matches at 8 bases. The V gene's germline CDR1 is MNHEY and CDR2 SVGEGT. This CDR3 region has 14 residues. V lost 5 bases and J lost 0; bases outside the gene matches: 3. The CDR3 reads CASSATGGSYEQYF. The CDR3, as DNA: TGTGCCAGCAGTGCCACAGGGGGCTCCTACGAGCAGTACTTC.

This clone was detected only once. This chain links TRBV7-9 with TRBJ2-6; TRBD1 matches at 8 bases. V was clipped by 5 bases and J by 4 bases; unmatched bases: 10. Looked up from germline, CDR1 is SEHNR and CDR2 is FQNEAQ (reference sequence). CDR3 size: 17 residues. The CDR3 DNA follows: TGTGCCAGCAGCCCTCAACAGGGGGAAACGGGGGCCAACGTCCTGACTTTC. The encoded protein is CASSPQQGETGANVLTF.

The rearrangement joins TRBV2 to TRBJ2-5; no firm D call. Trimming stripped 3 bases from V and 2 bases from J, with 13 bases between. CDR1 and CDR2 from the germline V gene are SNHLY and FYNNEI. This CDR3 spans 15 amino acids. DNA of the CDR3: TGTGCCAGCAGTGAGGGCCCTTTGCAACAAGAGACCCAGTACTTC. Protein product: CASSEGPLQQETQYF.

This chain joins TRBV29-1 and TRBJ1-2; tentatively, D is TRBD1 (5 bases). The V end was cut by 7 bases, the J end by 2 bases, with 14 bases between. The germline V gene encodes CDR1 SQVTM and CDR2 ANQGSEA. The CDR3 extends over 13 amino acids. The CDR3 bases are TGCAGCGCCCAAAGCGGGGACAACTATGGCTACACCTTC. Amino acid sequence: CSAQSGDNYGYTF.

The chain has TRBV27 and TRBJ1-3; D gene unclear. The ends were cut back, 5 bases at V and 4 bases at J, with 12 bases in the middle. The germline CDR1 and CDR2 sequences are MNHEY and SMNVEV (reference sequence). The CDR3 is 14 residues long. Written as DNA, the CDR3 is TGTGCCAGCAGTCCCACTCTTATCGGAAACACCATATATTTT. Encoded protein: CASSPTLIGNTIYF.

This chain joins TRBV18 and TRBJ2-6; 13 bases align to TRBD2. CDR3 size: 18 residues. With V trimmed by 2 bases and J by 4 bases, 5 bases remained unmatched. Germline-derived CDR1 and CDR2 are KGHSH and LQKENI. The CDR3 sequence: CASSPGTSGALGANVLTF. The DNA for the CDR3 is TGTGCCAGCTCACCAGGGACTAGCGGGGCTTTGGGGGCCAACGTCCTGACTTTC. Using reference TRBV18 and TRBJ2-6 for the parts outside the CDR3, the full variable domain is NAGVMQNPRHLVRRRGQEARLRCSPMKGHSHVYWYRQLPEEGLKFMVYLQKENIIDESGMPKERFSAEFPKEGPSILRIQQVVRGDSAAYFCASSPGTSGALGANVLTFGAGSRLTVL.

This chain joins TRBV3-1 (or the pseudogene TRBV3-2) and TRBJ2-1; 8 bases map to TRBD1. The CDR3 has 18 residues. Germline V CDR1 and CDR2: LGHDT, YNNKEL (reference sequence). V shed 3 bases and J 1 base; nucleotides not matched to a gene: 11. CDR3 DNA: TGTGCCAGCAGCCACGCGCGCGGACAGGGCGATTCCTACAATGAGCAGTTCTTC. Translating gives CASSHARGQGDSYNEQFF.

V and J are TRBV30 and TRBJ2-5; 7 bases fit TRBD2. Germline V gives CDR1 GTSNPN, CDR2 SVGIG (reference sequence). This CDR3 spans 18 amino acids. The V and J ends lost 1 base and 1 base, in that order; junction bases with no gene match: 15. CDR3 sequence reads: CAWSALFQSGTVQETQYF. CDR3 DNA sequence: TGTGCCTGGAGTGCTCTCTTTCAGAGCGGGACGGTCCAAGAGACCCAGTACTTC.

The rearrangement links TRBV6-5 to TRBJ1-5; D may be TRBD1 (6 bases). CDR1 and CDR2 (germline): MNHEY, SVGAGI. There are 15 residues in the CDR3. Trimming cost V 0 bases and J 6 bases, with 12 bases left between them. The CDR3 DNA follows: TGTGCCAGCAGTTACTCGACCAGGGGCGGTCAGCCCCAGCATTTT. Translated, it gives CASSYSTRGGQPQHF.

This clone was picked up a small number of times. The chain recombines TRBV28 with TRBJ1-4; unclear D gene. Trimming took off 6 bases at V and 2 bases at J, with 16 bases between the two ends. Germline V CDR1 and CDR2: MDHEN, SYDVKM. The CDR3 has 16 amino acids. The CDR3 here is CASSPSLQLTNEKLFF. The CDR3 DNA sequence: TGTGCCAGCAGCCCCTCCTTACAGTTGACTAATGAAAAACTGTTTTTT.

V usage is TRBV10-3 and J usage is TRBJ1-3; the D gene is possibly TRBD1 (5 bases). Between the trimmed V and J ends, which lost 0 bases and 7 bases, there was a span of 16 bases. The CDR3 runs to 16 residues. Germline CDR1 reads ENHRY; CDR2 reads SYGVKD. This chain's CDR3 is CAISESRGLSENTIYF. In DNA, the CDR3 is TGTGCCATCAGTGAGTCGCGGGGACTCAGTGAGAACACCATATATTTT.

CDR3 amino acids: CASSQDSGARDVQYF. The DNA of the CDR3 is TGTGCCAGCAGCCAAGATTCGGGAGCGCGGGACGTGCAGTATTTT. The chain links TRBV3-1 (or the pseudogene TRBV3-2) to TRBJ2-3; maybe TRBD2 (6 bases). Germline values: CDR1 LGHDT, CDR2 YNNKEL (reference sequence). The CDR3 covers 15 residues. V lost 0 bases and J lost 11, with 18 bases in between.

The chain employs TRBV4-1 and TRBJ2-5, with TRBD1 matching 7 bases. Germline V lookup: CDR1 MGHRA, CDR2 YSYEKL. CDR3 length: 17 residues. Unmatched junction bases numbered 9, after V lost 0 bases and J lost 2 bases. CDR3 DNA: TGCGCCAGCAGCCAAGATATGAACAGGGGCCTTCAAGAGACCCAGTACTTC. Its translation: CASSQDMNRGLQETQYF.

CDR3 protein: CSVEAPDSYGYTF. CDR3 nucleotides: TGCAGCGTTGAAGCACCGGACAGCTATGGCTACACCTTC. The chain links TRBV29-1 to TRBJ1-2; possibly TRBD1 for D (6 bases). V was shortened by 1 base and J by 4 bases, with 10 bases between the two germline ends. This CDR3 spans 13 amino acids. Germline V lookup: CDR1 SQVTM, CDR2 ANQGSEA.

CDR3 coding DNA: TGTGCCAGCTCACCCGGAAGCCGGGACAGGGGAGAGACCCAGTACTTC. Translated, it gives CASSPGSRDRGETQYF. The chain carries TRBV18 and TRBJ2-5; 10 bases map to TRBD1. Germline lookup yields CDR1 KGHSH and CDR2 LQKENI. CDR3 size: 16 residues. V dropped 3 bases and J dropped 4; count of bases not matched to a gene: 8.

This clone was seen just once. The CDR3 DNA reads TGCGCCAGCAGCTTCGGGCGTTGGGCGGGAGAGTACGAGCAGTACTTC. Protein: CASSFGRWAGEYEQYF. The chain links TRBV5-1 to TRBJ2-7; 7 nucleotides match TRBD2. Trimming at V came to 2 bases and at J to 4 bases, leaving 12 bases not matched to a gene. The germline V gene encodes CDR1 SGHRS and CDR2 YFSETQ. The CDR3 spans 16 residues.

The chain recombines TRBV7-8 with TRBJ2-3; 8 bases fit TRBD1. The germline CDR1 and CDR2 sequences are SGHVS and FQNEAQ. The CDR3 totals 19 residues. Trimming at V came to 5 bases and at J to 6 bases, leaving 22 bases not matched to a gene. CDR3 in amino acids: CASSRTGLWTWGEGDTQYF. The CDR3 nucleotides are TGTGCCAGCAGCCGGACAGGGCTTTGGACTTGGGGAGAAGGTGATACGCAGTATTTT.